The 16 T cell receptor beta chains presented below share a single source sample, sequenced in a study of blood T cell repertoires in COVID-19. Repertoires were generated with immunoSEQ multiplex PCR, while TCRdb's copy carries only in-frame clones and drops some. The sample records 70,000 or so clones, 80% being singletons. Material: peripheral blood. These receptors were collected from a man over 45 with COVID-19, enrolled during active disease.

This clone was picked up one time. The rearrangement uses TRBV30 and TRBJ1-1; weak D call: TRBD1 (5 bases). The CDR3 spans 11 residues. Germline CDR1 and CDR2: GTSNPN and SVGIG (reference sequence). Deletions cut 4 bases from V and 5 bases from J, with 8 bases between. The CDR3 protein is CAWKGFTEAFF. The CDR3 nucleotides are TGTGCCTGGAAGGGGTTTACTGAAGCTTTCTTT.

The rearrangement uses TRBV5-1 and TRBJ2-1, with TRBD2 matching 8 bases. V lost 4 bases, J lost 0 bases, and 3 bases stayed unmatched. Germline V lookup: CDR1 SGHRS, CDR2 YFSETQ. The CDR3 sequence is 15 residues long. CDR3: CASSREGSSYNEQFF. CDR3 nucleotide sequence: TGCGCCAGCAGCCGGGAGGGTAGCTCCTACAATGAGCAGTTCTTC.

The sample holds many counts of this clone. The chain couples TRBV6-4 to TRBJ2-3, with TRBD2 identical over 9 bases. In germline, CDR1 is MRHNA, CDR2 SNTAGT. The CDR3 is made up of 16 amino acids. J was trimmed by 4 bases and V by 2 bases; bases with no gene match: 7. The CDR3, as DNA: TGTGCCAGCAGTGACGCGGCGGGAGGGCCGGCAGATACGCAGTATTTT. Its translation is CASSDAAGGPADTQYF.

The genes are TRBV6-2 or TRBV6-3 and TRBJ2-5; tentatively, D is TRBD2 (7 bases). The germline V and J ends were trimmed by 2 bases and 2 bases, with 12 bases remaining between them. Germline-derived CDR1 and CDR2 are MNHEY and SVGEGT. This CDR3 region has 15 residues. CDR3 nucleotide sequence: TGTGCCAGCAGTTACGCGGGGGCAGGGCAAGAGACCCAGTACTTC. Translation: CASSYAGAGQETQYF.

The CDR3 region has the DNA TGTGCCAGCAGTGAAGCGCTTGGACTAGCGGGAGGGGATACGCAGTATTTT. Encoded protein: CASSEALGLAGGDTQYF. The chain couples TRBV2 to TRBJ2-3, with TRBD2 matching over 15 bases. Trimming cost V 0 bases and J 6 bases; bases outside gene matches: 4. The length of the CDR3 is 17 residues. From germline, CDR1 is SNHLY and CDR2 FYNNEI.

The chain combines TRBV19 with TRBJ1-1; D is undetermined. The CDR3 runs to 17 residues. Trimming removed 10 bases at V and 1 base at J, with 25 bases between. The germline CDR1 and CDR2 sequences are LNHDA and SQIVND (reference sequence). As DNA, the CDR3 is TGTGCCACCCGCCCCGGGAGGATGGAACATCAGAACACTGAAGCTTTCTTT. It is translated as CATRPGRMEHQNTEAFF.

This sequence joins TRBV24-1 and TRBJ2-5, with 11 positions matching TRBD2. V shed 7 bases, J shed 0 bases, and the junction held 6 bases outside the gene matches. This CDR3 contains 16 residues. From germline, CDR1 is KGHDR and CDR2 SFDVKD. The CDR3 coding sequence is TGTGCCACCAGCACTAGCGGGAGTATCGACCAAGAGACCCAGTACTTC. Its translation: CATSTSGSIDQETQYF.

This clone was detected only a few times. The chain has TRBV10-1 and TRBJ1-5; TRBD1 is a possible D gene (5 bases). Per the germline V gene, CDR1 is WNHNN and CDR2 is SYGVQD (reference sequence). V was cut by 9 bases and J by 11 bases, with 20 bases left in between. This CDR3 is built from 13 residues. The CDR3 here is CARGGGKGSTQHF. The CDR3 bases are TGCGCCAGGGGCGGGGGGAAGGGATCGACCCAGCATTTT.

The chain couples TRBV6-2 or TRBV6-3 to TRBJ2-7; TRBD2 is a possible D gene (6 bases). Germline V lookup: CDR1 MNHEY, CDR2 SVGEGT. Trimming stripped 0 bases from V and 4 bases from J, with 13 bases between. This CDR3 region has 15 residues. CDR3 region: CASSYSNAGSYEQYF. CDR3 DNA: TGTGCCAGCAGTTACTCGAATGCGGGGTCTTACGAGCAGTACTTC.

This clone was recorded a few times. V usage is TRBV7-2 and J usage is TRBJ2-7; 7 bases map to TRBD2. The CDR3 has 18 amino acids. CDR1 and CDR2 (germline): SGHTA, FQGNSA. V lost 0 bases to trimming and J lost 0 bases; unmatched junction nucleotides: 11. CDR3 sequence (DNA): TGTGCCAGCAGCTTAGCTCCCAGCGGGACTTCAGCCTCCTACGAGCAGTACTTC. This codes for CASSLAPSGTSASYEQYF. Complete variable domain (other parts from reference TRBV7-2 and TRBJ2-7): GAGVSQSPSNKVTEKGKDVELRCDPISGHTALYWYRQSLGQGLEFLIYFQGNSAPDKSGLPSDRFSAERTGGSVSTLTIQRTQQEDSAVYLCASSLAPSGTSASYEQYFGPGTRLTVT.

V usage is TRBV2 and J usage is TRBJ2-4; D remains unclear. V shed 7 bases and J shed 7 bases, with 14 bases lying between them. The CDR3 extends over 13 amino acids. The germline gives CDR1 SNHLY, CDR2 FYNNEI. The CDR3 is CASTGESRNIQYF. The DNA of the CDR3 is TGTGCCAGCACTGGAGAAAGTCGGAACATTCAGTACTTC. The full variable domain, completed using reference TRBV2 and TRBJ2-4, is EPEVTQTPSHQVTQMGQEVILRCVPISNHLYFYWYRQILGQKVEFLVSFYNNEISEKSEIFDDQFSVERPDGSNFTLKIRSTKLEDSAMYFCASTGESRNIQYFGAGTRLSVL.

This clone has just one count. The gene calls are TRBV2 and TRBJ2-3; D not resolved. V lost 0 bases and J lost 2, with 6 bases in between. CDR1 is SNHLY and CDR2 is FYNNEI in the germline V gene. CDR3 length: 14 residues. The CDR3 here is CASSEALPTDTQYF. In nucleotides, the CDR3 is TGTGCCAGCAGTGAAGCTCTCCCCACAGATACGCAGTATTTT.

In its sample, this clone was seen a few times. V is TRBV27 and J is TRBJ2-7, with a tentative D call TRBD1 (6 bases). V lost 4 bases and J 2 bases, leaving 21 bases between the germline ends. The CDR3 covers 17 residues. Germline loops: CDR1 MNHEY, CDR2 SMNVEV (reference sequence). Here the CDR3 DNA reads TGTGCCAGCAGTTCTGGGCCCAACAGGGTAGGCGCCTACGAGCAGTACTTC. It is translated as CASSSGPNRVGAYEQYF.

This chain joins TRBV18 and TRBJ2-7; no clear D. There are 13 residues in the CDR3. The germline V gene has CDR1 KGHSH and CDR2 LQKENI. V was trimmed by 3 bases and J by 1 base, leaving 7 bases between them. The chain's CDR3 is CASSPGSSYEQYF. For the CDR3, the DNA is TGTGCCAGCTCACCCGGGTCGTCCTACGAGCAGTACTTC.

The chain couples TRBV6-2 or TRBV6-3 to TRBJ1-1; D remains ambiguous. Trimming took 6 bases from V and 1 from J, leaving 15 bases between them. The CDR3 sequence is 15 residues long. Germline V gene data show CDR1 as MNHEY and CDR2 as SVGEGT. The CDR3 region is CASSLSRQSNTEAFF. The CDR3 DNA sequence: TGTGCCAGCAGCCTGAGTCGCCAATCGAACACTGAAGCTTTCTTT.

V gene TRBV29-1 combines with J gene TRBJ2-2; 10 bases align to TRBD1. V lost 6 bases to trimming and J lost 3 bases; unmatched junction nucleotides: 4. The CDR3 is made up of 14 amino acids. The germline V gene encodes CDR1 SQVTM and CDR2 ANQGSEA. CDR3 nucleotide sequence: TGCAGCGTGGGGGGGACAGGGGACACCGGGGAGCTGTTTTTT. Its translation is CSVGGTGDTGELFF.